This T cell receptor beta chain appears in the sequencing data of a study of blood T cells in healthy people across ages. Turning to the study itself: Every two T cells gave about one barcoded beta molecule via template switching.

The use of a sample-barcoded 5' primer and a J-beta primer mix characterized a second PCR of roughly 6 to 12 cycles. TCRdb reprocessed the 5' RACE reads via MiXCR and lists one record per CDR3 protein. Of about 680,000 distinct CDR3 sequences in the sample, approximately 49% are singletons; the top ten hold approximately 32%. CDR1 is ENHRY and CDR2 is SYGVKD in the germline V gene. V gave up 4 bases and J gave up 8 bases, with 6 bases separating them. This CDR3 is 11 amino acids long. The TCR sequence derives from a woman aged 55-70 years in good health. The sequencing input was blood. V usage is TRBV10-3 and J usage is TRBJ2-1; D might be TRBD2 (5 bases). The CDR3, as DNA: TGTGCCATCAGTGCGGAGGATGAGCAGTTCTTC. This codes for CAISAEDEQFF.